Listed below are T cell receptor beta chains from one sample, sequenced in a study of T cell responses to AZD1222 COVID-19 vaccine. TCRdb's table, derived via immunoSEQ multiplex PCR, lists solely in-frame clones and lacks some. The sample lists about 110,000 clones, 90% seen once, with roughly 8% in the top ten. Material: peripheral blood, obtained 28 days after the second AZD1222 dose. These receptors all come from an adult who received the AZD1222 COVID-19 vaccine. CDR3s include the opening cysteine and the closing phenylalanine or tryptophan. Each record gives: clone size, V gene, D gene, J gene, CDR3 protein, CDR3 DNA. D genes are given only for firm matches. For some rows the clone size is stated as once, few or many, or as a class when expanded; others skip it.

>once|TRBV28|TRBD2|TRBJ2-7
CASSPEGGLAGEQYF
TGTGCCAGCAGCCCAGAGGGAGGACTAGCGGGCGAGCAGTACTTC
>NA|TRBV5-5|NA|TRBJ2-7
CASREGATYEQYF
TGTGCCAGCAGGGAGGGAGCCACCTACGAGCAGTACTTC
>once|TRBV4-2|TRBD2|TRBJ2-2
CASSQDEMLAGAIGTGELFF
TGTGCCAGCAGCCAAGATGAAATGCTAGCGGGGGCAATCGGCACCGGGGAGCTGTTTTTT
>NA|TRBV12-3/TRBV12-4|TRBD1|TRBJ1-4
CASSETGLEKLFF
TGTGCCAGCAGTGAGACAGGGTTGGAAAAACTGTTTTTT
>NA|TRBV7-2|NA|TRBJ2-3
CASSLRGVLADTQYF
TGTGCCAGCAGCTTAAGGGGGGTATTGGCGGATACGCAGTATTTT
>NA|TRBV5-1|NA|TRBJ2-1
CASSLWSGRGQFF
TGCGCCAGCAGCTTGTGGTCGGGCAGGGGGCAGTTCTTC
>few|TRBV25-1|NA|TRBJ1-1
CASSELHSEAFF
TGTGCCAGCAGTGAGCTCCACTCAGAAGCTTTCTTT
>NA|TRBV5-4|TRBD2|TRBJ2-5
CASSLRLAGDQETQYF
TGTGCCAGCAGCTTGAGACTAGCGGGGGATCAAGAGACCCAGTACTTC
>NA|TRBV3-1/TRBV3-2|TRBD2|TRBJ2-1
CASSQESGGAFEQFF
TGTGCCAGCAGCCAAGAAAGCGGGGGGGCCTTTGAGCAGTTCTTC
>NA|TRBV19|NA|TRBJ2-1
CASRGGPEQFF
TGTGCCAGTAGGGGGGGGCCTGAGCAGTTCTTC
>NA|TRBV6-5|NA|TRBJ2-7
CASSREGRGNYEQYF
TGTGCCAGCAGCCGGGAAGGTCGGGGCAACTACGAGCAGTACTTC
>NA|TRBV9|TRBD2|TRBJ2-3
CASSPTPGLAGGFPDTQYF
TGTGCCAGCAGCCCCACGCCGGGACTAGCGGGGGGGTTCCCAGATACGCAGTATTTT
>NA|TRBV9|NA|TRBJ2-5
CASSVGLLDSEETQYF
TGTGCCAGCAGCGTTGGACTACTGGATTCAGAAGAGACCCAGTACTTC
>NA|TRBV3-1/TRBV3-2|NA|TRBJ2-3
CASSQDPPTVTDTQYF
TGTGCCAGCAGCCAAGATCCGCCGACCGTCACAGATACGCAGTATTTT
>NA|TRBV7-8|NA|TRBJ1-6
CASSLGQDSPLHF
TGTGCCAGCAGCTTAGGACAGGATTCACCCCTCCACTTT
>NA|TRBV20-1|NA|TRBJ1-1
CTIKGSTEAFF
TGCACCATTAAGGGGAGCACTGAAGCTTTCTTT
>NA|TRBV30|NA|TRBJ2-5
CAWSGQETQYF
TGTGCCTGGTCGGGTCAAGAGACCCAGTACTTC
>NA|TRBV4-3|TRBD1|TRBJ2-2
CASSQDRGLNTGELFF
TGCGCCAGCAGCCAAGACAGGGGGCTGAACACCGGGGAGCTGTTTTTT
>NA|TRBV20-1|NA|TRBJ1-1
CSAPRETEAFF
TGCAGTGCCCCCAGGGAAACTGAAGCTTTCTTT
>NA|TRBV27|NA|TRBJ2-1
CASSFRDYNEQFF
TGTGCCAGCAGTTTCAGGGACTACAATGAGCAGTTCTTC
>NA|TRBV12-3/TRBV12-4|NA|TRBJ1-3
CASSPTHTIYF
TGTGCCAGCAGTCCGACCCATACCATATATTTT
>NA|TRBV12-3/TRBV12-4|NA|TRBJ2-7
CASSSQYEQYF
TGTGCCAGCAGTTCCCAGTACGAGCAGTACTTC
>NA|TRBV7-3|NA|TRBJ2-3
CASSSQGTTDTQYF
TGTGCCAGCAGCTCCCAGGGTACAACGGATACGCAGTATTTT
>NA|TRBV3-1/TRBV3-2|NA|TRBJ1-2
CATRGGLSYGYTF
TGTGCCACCCGGGGGGGTCTTAGTTATGGCTACACCTTC
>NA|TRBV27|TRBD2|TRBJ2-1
CASSSSGLAGHNEQFF
TGTGCCAGCAGTTCTTCCGGACTAGCGGGACACAATGAGCAGTTCTTC
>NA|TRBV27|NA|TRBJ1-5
CASSPGGNQPQHF
TGTGCCAGCAGCCCGGGGGGCAATCAGCCCCAGCATTTT
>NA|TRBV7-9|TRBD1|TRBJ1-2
CASRDRGVMIGYTF
TGTGCCAGCAGGGACAGGGGAGTAATGATAGGCTACACCTTC